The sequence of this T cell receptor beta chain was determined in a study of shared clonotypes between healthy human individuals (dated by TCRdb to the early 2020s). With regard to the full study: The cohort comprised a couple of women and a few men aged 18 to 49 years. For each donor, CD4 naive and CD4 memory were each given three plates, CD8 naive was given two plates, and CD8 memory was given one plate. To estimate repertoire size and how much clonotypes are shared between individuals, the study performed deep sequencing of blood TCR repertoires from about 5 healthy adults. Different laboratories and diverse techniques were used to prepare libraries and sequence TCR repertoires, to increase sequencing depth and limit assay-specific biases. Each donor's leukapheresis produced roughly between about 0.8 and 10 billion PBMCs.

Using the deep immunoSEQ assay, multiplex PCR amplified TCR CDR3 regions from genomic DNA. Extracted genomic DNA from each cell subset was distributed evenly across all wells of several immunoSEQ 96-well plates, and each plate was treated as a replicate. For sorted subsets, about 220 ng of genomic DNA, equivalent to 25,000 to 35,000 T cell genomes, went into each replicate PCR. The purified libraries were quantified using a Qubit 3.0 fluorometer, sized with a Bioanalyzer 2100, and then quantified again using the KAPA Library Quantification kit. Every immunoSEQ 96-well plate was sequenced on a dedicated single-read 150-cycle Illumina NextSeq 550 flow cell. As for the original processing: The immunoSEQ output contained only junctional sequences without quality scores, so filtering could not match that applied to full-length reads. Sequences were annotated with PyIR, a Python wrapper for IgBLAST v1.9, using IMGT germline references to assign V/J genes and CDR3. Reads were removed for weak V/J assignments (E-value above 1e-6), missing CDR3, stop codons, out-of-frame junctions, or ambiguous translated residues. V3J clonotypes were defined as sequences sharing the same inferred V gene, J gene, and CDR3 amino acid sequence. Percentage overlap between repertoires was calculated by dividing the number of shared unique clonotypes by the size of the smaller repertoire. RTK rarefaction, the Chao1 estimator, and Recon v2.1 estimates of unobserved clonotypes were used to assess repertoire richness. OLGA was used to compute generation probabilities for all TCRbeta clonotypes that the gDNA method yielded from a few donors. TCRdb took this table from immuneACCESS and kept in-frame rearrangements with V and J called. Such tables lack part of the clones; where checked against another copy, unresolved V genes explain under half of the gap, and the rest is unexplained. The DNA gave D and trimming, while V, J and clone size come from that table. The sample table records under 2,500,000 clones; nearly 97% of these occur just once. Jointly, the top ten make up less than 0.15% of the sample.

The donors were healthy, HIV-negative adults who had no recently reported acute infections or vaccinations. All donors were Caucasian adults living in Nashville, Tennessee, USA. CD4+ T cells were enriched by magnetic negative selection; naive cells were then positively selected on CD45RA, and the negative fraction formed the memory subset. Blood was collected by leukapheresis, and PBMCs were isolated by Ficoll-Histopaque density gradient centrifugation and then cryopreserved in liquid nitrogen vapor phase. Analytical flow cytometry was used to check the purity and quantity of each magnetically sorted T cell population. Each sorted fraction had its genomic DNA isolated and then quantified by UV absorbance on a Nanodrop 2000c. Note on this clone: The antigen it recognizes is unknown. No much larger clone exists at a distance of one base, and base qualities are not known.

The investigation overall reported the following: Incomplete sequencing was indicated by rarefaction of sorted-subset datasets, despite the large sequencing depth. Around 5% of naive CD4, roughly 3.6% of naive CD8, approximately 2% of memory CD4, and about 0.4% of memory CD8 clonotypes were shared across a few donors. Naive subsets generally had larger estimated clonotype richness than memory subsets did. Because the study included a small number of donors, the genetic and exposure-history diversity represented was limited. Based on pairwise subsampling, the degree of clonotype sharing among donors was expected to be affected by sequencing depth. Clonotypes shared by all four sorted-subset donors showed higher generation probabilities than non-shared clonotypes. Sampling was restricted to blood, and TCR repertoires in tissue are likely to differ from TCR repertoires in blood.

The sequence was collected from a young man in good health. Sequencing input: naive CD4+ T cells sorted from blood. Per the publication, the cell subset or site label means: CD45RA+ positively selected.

Here is the DNA: TGTGCCAGCAGTTTCCAGGACAGGTTACTGGACATTCAGTACTTC. Translated, it reads CASSFQDRLLDIQYF. The sequence joins TRBV28 to TRBJ2-4, with 7 bases aligning to TRBD1. From the germline V gene, CDR1 is MDHEN and CDR2 is SYDVKM. V ends up 3 bases short and J 8 bases short, with an unmatched junction base count of 10. The CDR3 spans 15 residues, from the cysteine through the phenylalanine. This entry keeps only the CDR3 DNA: 45 bases, framed from base 1.